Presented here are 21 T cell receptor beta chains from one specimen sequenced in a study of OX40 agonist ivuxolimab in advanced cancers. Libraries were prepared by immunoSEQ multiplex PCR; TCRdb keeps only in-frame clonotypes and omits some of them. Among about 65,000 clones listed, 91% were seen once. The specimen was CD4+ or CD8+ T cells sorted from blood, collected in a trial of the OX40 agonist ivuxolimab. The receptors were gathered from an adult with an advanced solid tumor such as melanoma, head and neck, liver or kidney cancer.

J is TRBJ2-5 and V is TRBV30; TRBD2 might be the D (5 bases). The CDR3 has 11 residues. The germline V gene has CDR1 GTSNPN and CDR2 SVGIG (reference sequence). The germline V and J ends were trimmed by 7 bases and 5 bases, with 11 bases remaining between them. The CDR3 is CASRTGETQYF. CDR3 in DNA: TGTGCCTCCCGGACTGGGGAGACCCAGTACTTC.

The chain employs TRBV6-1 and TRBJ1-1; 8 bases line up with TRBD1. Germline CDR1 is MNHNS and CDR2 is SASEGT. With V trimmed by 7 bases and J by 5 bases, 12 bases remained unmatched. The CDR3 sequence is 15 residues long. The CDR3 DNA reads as TGTGCCAGCACCCAAGCGGAGACAGGGGTAACTGAAGCTTTCTTT. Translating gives CASTQAETGVTEAFF.

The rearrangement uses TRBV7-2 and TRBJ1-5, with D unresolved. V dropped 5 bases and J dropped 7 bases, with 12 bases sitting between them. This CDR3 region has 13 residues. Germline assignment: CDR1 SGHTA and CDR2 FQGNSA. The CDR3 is CASSAIAGQPQHF. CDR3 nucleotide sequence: TGTGCCAGCAGCGCAATCGCGGGACAGCCCCAGCATTTT.

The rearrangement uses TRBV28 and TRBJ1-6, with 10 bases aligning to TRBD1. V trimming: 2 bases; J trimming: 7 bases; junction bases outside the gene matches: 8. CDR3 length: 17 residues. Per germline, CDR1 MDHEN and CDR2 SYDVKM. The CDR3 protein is CASSLLRTGGRNSPLHF. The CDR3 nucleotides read TGTGCCAGCAGTTTACTTAGGACAGGGGGTCGGAATTCACCCCTCCACTTT. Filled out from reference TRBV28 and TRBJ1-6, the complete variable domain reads DVKVTQSSRYLVKRTGEKVFLECVQDMDHENMFWYRQDPGLGLRLIYFSYDVKMKEKGDIPEGYSVSREKKERFSLILESASTNQTSMYLCASSLLRTGGRNSPLHFGNGTRLTVT.

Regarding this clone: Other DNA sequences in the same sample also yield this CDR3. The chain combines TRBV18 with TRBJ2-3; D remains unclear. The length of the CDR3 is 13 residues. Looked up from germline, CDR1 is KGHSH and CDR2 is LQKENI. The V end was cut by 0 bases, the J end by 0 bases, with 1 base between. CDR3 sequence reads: CASSPPSTDTQYF. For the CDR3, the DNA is TGTGCCAGCTCACCACCCAGCACAGATACGCAGTATTTT. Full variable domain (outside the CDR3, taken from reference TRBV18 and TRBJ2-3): NAGVMQNPRHLVRRRGQEARLRCSPMKGHSHVYWYRQLPEEGLKFMVYLQKENIIDESGMPKERFSAEFPKEGPSILRIQQVVRGDSAAYFCASSPPSTDTQYFGPGTRLTVL.

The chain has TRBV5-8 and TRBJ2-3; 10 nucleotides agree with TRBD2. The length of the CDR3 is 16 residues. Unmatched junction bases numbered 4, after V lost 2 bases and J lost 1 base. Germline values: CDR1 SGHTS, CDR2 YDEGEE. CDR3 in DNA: TGTGCCAGCAGCTTTCAACTAGCGGGACGCACAGATACGCAGTATTTT. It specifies CASSFQLAGRTDTQYF.

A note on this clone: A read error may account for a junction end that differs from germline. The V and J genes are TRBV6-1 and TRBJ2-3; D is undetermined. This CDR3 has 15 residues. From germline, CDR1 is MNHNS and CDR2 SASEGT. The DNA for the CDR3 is TGTGCCCGCAGTGAAGCGCATGGGTCTCCAGATACGCAGTATTTT. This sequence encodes CARSEAHGSPDTQYF.

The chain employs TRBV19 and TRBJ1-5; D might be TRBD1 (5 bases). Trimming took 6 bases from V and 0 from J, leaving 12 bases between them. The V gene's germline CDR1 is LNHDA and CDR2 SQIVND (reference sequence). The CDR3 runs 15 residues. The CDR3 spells CASRLAGYSNQPQHF. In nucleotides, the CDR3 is TGTGCCAGTAGACTAGCAGGGTATAGCAATCAGCCCCAGCATTTT. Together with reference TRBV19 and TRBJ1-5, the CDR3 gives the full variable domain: DGGITQSPKYLFRKEGQNVTLSCEQNLNHDAMYWYRQDPGQGLRLIYYSQIVNDFQKGDIAEGYSVSREKKESFPLTVTSAQKNPTAFYLCASRLAGYSNQPQHFGDGTRLSIL.

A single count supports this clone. The CDR3 DNA is TGTGCCAGTAGTATCGTAGCAGGGGGTGAGACCCAGTACTTC. Encoded protein: CASSIVAGGETQYF. V is TRBV19 and J is TRBJ2-5; 7 bases agree with TRBD1. The CDR3 spans 14 residues. CDR1 is LNHDA and CDR2 is SQIVND in the germline V gene (reference sequence). V gave up 3 bases and J gave up 5 bases; unmatched junction bases: 6.

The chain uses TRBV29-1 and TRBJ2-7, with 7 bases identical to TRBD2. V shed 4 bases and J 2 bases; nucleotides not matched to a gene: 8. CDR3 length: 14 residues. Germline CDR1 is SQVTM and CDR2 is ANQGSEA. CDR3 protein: CSVGGAGGTYEQYF. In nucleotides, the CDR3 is TGCAGCGTTGGCGGAGCCGGGGGGACCTACGAGCAGTACTTC.

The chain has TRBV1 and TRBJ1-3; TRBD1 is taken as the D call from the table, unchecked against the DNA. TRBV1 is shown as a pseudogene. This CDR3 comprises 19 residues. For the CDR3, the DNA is TGCACCAGCAGCCATCCGTCCCGGGACAGGTTCCCCTCTGGAAACACCATATATTTT. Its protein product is CTSSHPSRDRFPSGNTIYF.

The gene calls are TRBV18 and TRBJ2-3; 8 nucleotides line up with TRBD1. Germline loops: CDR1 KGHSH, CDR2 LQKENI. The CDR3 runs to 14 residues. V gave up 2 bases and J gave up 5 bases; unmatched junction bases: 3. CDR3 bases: TGTGCCAGCTCACCAGGACAGGGTATAGATACGCAGTATTTT. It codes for CASSPGQGIDTQYF.

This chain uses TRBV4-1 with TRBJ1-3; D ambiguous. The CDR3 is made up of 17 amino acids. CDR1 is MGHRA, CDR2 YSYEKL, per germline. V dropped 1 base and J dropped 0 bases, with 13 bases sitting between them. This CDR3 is CASSQGPGDNSGNTIYF. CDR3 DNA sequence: TGCGCCAGCAGCCAAGGCCCCGGGGATAACTCTGGAAACACCATATATTTT.

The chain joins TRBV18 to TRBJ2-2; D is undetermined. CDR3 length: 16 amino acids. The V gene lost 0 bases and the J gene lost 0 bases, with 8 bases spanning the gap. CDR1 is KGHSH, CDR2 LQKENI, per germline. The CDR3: CASSPPEGSNTGELFF. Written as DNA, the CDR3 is TGTGCCAGCTCACCACCGGAAGGATCGAACACCGGGGAGCTGTTTTTT.

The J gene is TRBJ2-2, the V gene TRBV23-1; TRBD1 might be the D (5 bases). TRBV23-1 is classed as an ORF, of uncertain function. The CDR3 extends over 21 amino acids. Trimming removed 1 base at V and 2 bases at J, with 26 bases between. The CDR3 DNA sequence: TGCGCCAGCAGTCAATATAGGGTTCTGGACACTTCAGGTTCAAACACCGGGGAGCTGTTTTTT. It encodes CASSQYRVLDTSGSNTGELFF.

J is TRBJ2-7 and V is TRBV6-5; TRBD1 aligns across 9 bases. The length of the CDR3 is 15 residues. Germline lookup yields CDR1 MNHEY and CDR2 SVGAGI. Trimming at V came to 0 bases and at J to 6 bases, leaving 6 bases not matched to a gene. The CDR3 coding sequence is TGTGCCAGCAGTTACTCGTACACAGGGGGCGGCGAGCAGTACTTC. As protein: CASSYSYTGGGEQYF.

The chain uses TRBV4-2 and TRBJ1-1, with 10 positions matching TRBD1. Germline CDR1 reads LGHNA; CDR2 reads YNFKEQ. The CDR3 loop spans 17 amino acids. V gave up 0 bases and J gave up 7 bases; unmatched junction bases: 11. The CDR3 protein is CASSQEGTGVPGVEAFF. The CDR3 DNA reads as TGTGCCAGCAGCCAAGAAGGGACAGGGGTCCCAGGGGTTGAAGCTTTCTTT.

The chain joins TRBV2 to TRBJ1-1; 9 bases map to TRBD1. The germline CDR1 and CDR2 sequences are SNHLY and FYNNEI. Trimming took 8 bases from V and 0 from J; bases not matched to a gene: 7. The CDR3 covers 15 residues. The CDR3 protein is CASGRTGALNTEAFF. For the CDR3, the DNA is TGTGCCAGCGGGCGGACAGGGGCTTTGAACACTGAAGCTTTCTTT.

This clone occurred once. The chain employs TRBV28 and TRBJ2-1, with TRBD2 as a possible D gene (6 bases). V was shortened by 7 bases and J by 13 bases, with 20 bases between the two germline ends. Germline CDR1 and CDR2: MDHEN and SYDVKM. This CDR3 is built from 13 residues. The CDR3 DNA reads TGTGCCAGCAATACGCCTTGGAGGGACCAACAGTTCTTC. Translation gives CASNTPWRDQQFF.

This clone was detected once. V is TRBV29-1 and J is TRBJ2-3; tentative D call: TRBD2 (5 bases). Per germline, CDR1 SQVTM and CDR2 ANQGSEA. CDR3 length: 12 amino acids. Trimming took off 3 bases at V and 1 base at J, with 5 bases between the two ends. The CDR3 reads CSVDGGTDTQYF. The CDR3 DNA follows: TGCAGCGTTGACGGGGGCACAGATACGCAGTATTTT.

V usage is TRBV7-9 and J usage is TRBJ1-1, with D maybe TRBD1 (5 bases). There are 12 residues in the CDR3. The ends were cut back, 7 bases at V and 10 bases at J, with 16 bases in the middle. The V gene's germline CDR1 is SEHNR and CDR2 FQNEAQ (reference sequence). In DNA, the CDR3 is TGTGCCAGCACCGAGTCAGGGAATGGAGCTTTCTTT. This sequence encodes CASTESGNGAFF. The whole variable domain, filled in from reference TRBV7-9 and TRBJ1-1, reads DTGVSQNPRHKITKRGQNVTFRCDPISEHNRLYWYRQTLGQGPEFLTYFQNEAQLEKSRLLSDRFSAERPKGSFSTLEIQRTEQGDSAMYLCASTESGNGAFFGQGTRLTVV.